This is a list of T cell receptor beta chains from one sample in a study of sequential checkpoint blockade in melanoma. Profiled with immunoSEQ multiplex PCR; TCRdb holds only in-frame clones, not every one. The profile shows around 15,000 clones, roughly 82% of them singletons. Sample: CD8+ T cells sorted from blood (inferred from file names), taken from a patient given nivolumab and ipilimumab in sequence. The receptors derive from a human donor with melanoma. The CDR3 runs from the conserved cysteine through the conserved F or W.

v_call cdr3_length cdr3_aa
TRBV6-4 15 CASSDSGQGAGTQYF
TRBV4-1 17 CASSQEGLAGADDEQYF
TRBV2 15 CASSPIWGRANEQYF
TRBV27 13 CASSAGGLYEQYF
TRBV4-1 17 CASSQEASGSSYNEQFF
TRBV19 15 CASSMLTSGSPEQFF
TRBV7-2 15 CASSQILAGGREQYF
TRBV19 15 CASSTLAGEVNAQFF
TRBV29-1 12 CSVVGQNTEAFF
TRBV27 14 CASRRTGAGNTIYF
TRBV15 15 CATTTGTTNTGELFF
TRBV11-2 15 CASSPLGQGLYGYTF
TRBV10-1 15 CASSEGRGDYNEQFF
TRBV15 15 CATSSSPGQTYEQYF
TRBV10-3 14 CAISEAGFGEKLFF
TRBV11-2 14 CASSETGGQETQYF
TRBV29-1 15 CSVRVSDADTGELFF
TRBV30 15 CAWSGGQLNTGELFF
TRBV27 12 CASSLRGYEQYF
TRBV7-9 15 CASSAPQDMNTEAFF
TRBV11-3 16 CASSRRRAGGSDTQYF
TRBV11-2 14 CASSPTGVPYEQYF
TRBV11-2 14 CASSLERGGTELFF
TRBV6-4 17 CASSDSLSGGAGNEQFF
TRBV27 15 CASSSLRGAQETQYF
TRBV7-9 16 CASRSGVQTGNTEAFF
TRBV5-1 15 CASSLGDYSNQPQHF
TRBV27 14 CASSFLGQGNEQYF
TRBV29-1 15 CSVAPRDRGSYEQYF
TRBV28 13 CASTPGTNEKLFF
TRBV28 14 CASSFGLMRDTQYF
TRBV4-3 19 CASSQDVAGGTDTYNEQFF
TRBV6-6 15 CASSPLAGGYNEQFF
TRBV7-9 14 CASRVPGTNNEQFF
TRBV14 17 CASSQEVVAGAPYEQYF
TRBV7-7 13 CASSRVGEGEQYF
TRBV6-4 16 CASSAGTSGGQETQYF
TRBV25-1 17 CASSVSIGLAEQETQYF
TRBV5-1 16 CASSGGQGVTFYEQYF
TRBV27 15 CASSHDRGHRQPQHF
TRBV4-1 15 CASSQDQVSNQPQHF